This T cell receptor beta chain was retrieved from a study of cytomegalovirus exposure and HLA in healthy donors. Study-wide findings and caveats: Productive rates of about 90% or about 30% were seen for most TCR beta V segments in an earlier analysis. Trimming of TCR beta V- and J-genes showed a link, identified in a later analysis, to a missense DCLRE1C variant.

A multiplex PCR was run with 60 Vbeta primers and 13 Jbeta primers. Original methodology: Unique TCR beta chains numbered 80 million to 95 million in a later analysis, with some 9.9 million shared. Profiled with immunoSEQ multiplex PCR; TCRdb holds only in-frame clones, not every one. The V and J calls and clone size are taken from that table; D and trimming were inferred from the DNA. The sample's table shows under 200,000 clones. Likely unrecorded immune exposures existed in these nominally healthy donors. On this clone: As yet, its antigen is unknown.

Material for sequencing was PBMCs. This clonotype originated in a man aged 25-40 years in good health and CMV-seronegative.

For the CDR3, the DNA is TGTGCCAGCAGCTTACGGACAGGGAGCTCCTACGAGCAGTACTTC. This translates into CASSLRTGSSYEQYF. This chain uses TRBV11-1 with TRBJ2-7, with 8 nucleotides matching TRBD1. There are 15 residues in the CDR3. After removal of 2 bases from V and 0 bases from J, the junction contained 3 bases not matched to a gene. The V gene's germline CDR1 is SGHAT and CDR2 FQDESV (reference sequence).